This is a list of T cell receptor beta chains from one sample in a study of a mutant IDH1 vaccine in newly diagnosed glioma. What these receptors recognize is not known. Profiling relied on immunoSEQ multiplex PCR, and the TCRdb table lists in-frame clones only, not all of them. The sample consists of approximately 50,000 clones, 88% of them appearing once. The specimen was PBMCs, collected from a glioma patient whose treatment included an IDH1 peptide vaccine. All receptors come from a woman in her 40s with glioma. The CDR3 runs from the conserved cysteine through the conserved F or W. D genes are given only for firm matches. A row's size may be missing; if present it is once, few, many or a size class.

CDR3 protein,CDR3 DNA,V gene,CDR3 length,D gene,J gene,clone size
CASRYEKLFF,TGCGCCAGCAGGTATGAAAAACTGTTTTTT,TRBV5-1,10,NA,TRBJ1-4,once
CSAGLNYGYTF,TGCAGTGCGGGGCTTAACTATGGCTACACCTTC,TRBV20-1,11,NA,TRBJ1-2,NA
CASSPHQPGLGGDEQFF,TGTGCCAGCAGTCCACATCAGCCGGGACTAGGAGGTGATGAGCAGTTCTTC,TRBV25-1,17,TRBD2,TRBJ2-1,NA
CSARSTNYGYTF,TGCAGCGCCAGGAGTACTAACTATGGCTACACCTTC,TRBV29-1,12,NA,TRBJ1-2,once
CASSHRENTDTQYF,TGCGCCAGCAGCCACCGGGAGAACACAGATACGCAGTATTTT,TRBV4-1,14,NA,TRBJ2-3,few
CASSESSRGRRAEAFF,TGTGCCAGCAGTGAATCGTCCAGGGGGCGCAGGGCTGAAGCTTTCTTT,TRBV25-1,16,TRBD1,TRBJ1-1,NA
CAISEGLARETQYF,TGTGCCATCAGTGAGGGACTAGCGCGGGAGACCCAGTACTTC,TRBV10-3,14,TRBD2,TRBJ2-5,NA
CASSYDRALPEAFF,TGCGCCAGCAGCTACGACAGGGCTCTGCCTGAAGCTTTCTTT,TRBV4-3,14,TRBD1,TRBJ1-1,NA
CASSLGPGYRDTPYEQYF,TGCGCCAGCAGCTTGGGGCCTGGGTACCGGGACACACCCTACGAGCAGTACTTC,TRBV5-1,18,NA,TRBJ2-7,NA
CASSDPQWGSPLHF,TGTGCCAGCAGTGATCCCCAGTGGGGTTCACCCCTCCACTTT,TRBV25-1,14,NA,TRBJ1-6,NA
CASSEEVAGYEQYF,TGTGCCAGCAGTGAAGAGGTGGCAGGGTACGAGCAGTACTTC,TRBV2,14,NA,TRBJ2-7,NA
CASRRNRGRTGELFF,TGTGCCAGCAGGCGCAACAGGGGGCGAACCGGGGAGCTGTTTTTT,TRBV6-5,15,TRBD1,TRBJ2-2,NA
CASSLLLPGQLNEKLFF,TGTGCCAGCAGCTTGCTACTTCCGGGACAGCTAAATGAAAAACTGTTTTTT,TRBV7-6,17,TRBD1,TRBJ1-4,NA
CASRVGRMVSHRPCEQYF,TGCGCCAGCAGGGTGGGACGGATGGTTTCTCACCGCCCTTGCGAGCAGTACTTC,TRBV10-1,18,NA,TRBJ2-7,NA
CASSPAFRQGYEQYF,TGTGCCAGCAGCCCAGCCTTCAGACAGGGCTACGAGCAGTACTTC,TRBV7-8,15,TRBD1,TRBJ2-7,NA
CASARTGTGRREQYF,TGTGCCAGCGCACGGACCGGGACAGGGCGGCGGGAGCAGTACTTC,TRBV5-8,15,TRBD1,TRBJ2-7,NA
CASSLAGHRNQPQHF,TGTGCCAGCAGCTTAGCGGGACACAGAAATCAGCCCCAGCATTTT,TRBV7-2,15,NA,TRBJ1-5,NA
CASSPDRGYNEQFF,TGCGCCAGCAGCCCGGACAGGGGTTACAATGAGCAGTTCTTC,TRBV5-1,14,TRBD1,TRBJ2-1,NA